The entry that follows covers one T cell receptor (beta chain) sequence. These data are taken from a study of blood T cell repertoires in COVID-19. Study overall: Samples came from the United States, Italy and Spain, spanning acute and convalescent COVID-19. Sample material is recorded as cDNA or gDNA derived from T cells, B-cell-depleted T cells, or PBMCs.

This CDR3 spans 17 amino acids. V lost 5 bases and J lost 3; bases outside the gene matches: 9. Germline CDR1 reads LNHDA; CDR2 reads SQIVND (reference sequence). In the study's own analysis: Cell counts per sample came from amplifying reference gene primers. Here immunoSEQ multiplex PCR was the method, and the copy in TCRdb shows in-frame clones only, minus some. V and J calls and clone size are given by that table; D and trimming were obtained from the DNA. The sample holds 54,000 or so clones, over 80% seen once. This sequence joins TRBV19 and TRBJ2-6, with 8 nucleotides matching TRBD1. The source material was peripheral blood. This TCR came from a woman older than 75 with acute or convalescent COVID-19. CDR3 sequence: CASSPHADRVGANVLTF. CDR3 DNA: TGTGCCAGTAGTCCCCATGCGGACAGGGTTGGGGCCAACGTCCTGACTTTC.